This passage covers 23 T cell receptor beta chains from one sample sequenced in a study of cytotoxic CD8 clonotypes in ibrutinib-treated CLL. Only in-frame clones appear in the TCRdb table, and some are missing; sequencing was by immunoSEQ multiplex PCR. The sample yields 250,000 to 350,000 clones, roughly three quarters seen once. The starting material was PBMCs, obtained at disease progression, from a patient treated with ibrutinib. Receptors were obtained from a human donor with chronic lymphocytic leukemia.

This clone was detected a few times. This rearrangement joins TRBV5-1 to TRBJ1-4; D might be TRBD1 (6 bases). This CDR3 region has 15 residues. Germline CDR1 reads SGHRS; CDR2 reads YFSETQ. V was clipped by 4 bases and J by 2 bases, with 12 bases between them. The CDR3 protein is CASSPAGGTNEKLFF. The CDR3 DNA is TGCGCCAGCAGCCCCGCCGGGGGCACTAATGAAAAACTGTTTTTT.

This clone was counted between two and nine times. J is TRBJ1-2 and V is TRBV10-3; D is possibly TRBD1 (5 bases). The CDR3 length is 13 residues. CDR1 is ENHRY and CDR2 is SYGVKD in the germline V gene. V was cut by 2 bases and J by 7 bases, with 11 bases left in between. CDR3 sequence reads: CAISEAQGTGYTF. CDR3 sequence (DNA): TGTGCCATCAGTGAGGCTCAGGGAACTGGCTACACCTTC.

The CDR3 coding sequence is TGTGCCAGCAGTCTCAGACAGGGCCAGGAAATAGCTTTCTTT. Translating it yields CASSLRQGQEIAFF. The V call is TRBV6-6, the J call TRBJ1-1; TRBD1 agrees at 7 bases. CDR3 length: 14 residues. With 5 bases clipped from V and 10 bases from J, the junction kept 13 bases outside the gene matches. Germline loops: CDR1 MNHNY, CDR2 SVGAGI (reference sequence).

About this clone: Other DNA variants within this sample encode the same CDR3. The chain combines TRBV15 with TRBJ2-1, with TRBD1 identical over 7 bases. The CDR3 is made up of 14 amino acids. CDR1 LNHNV and CDR2 YYDKDF come from the germline V gene (reference sequence). Germline trimming cut 0 bases from V and 6 bases from J; bases unmatched to any gene: 2. CDR3 region: CATSRDRGSNEQFF. CDR3 coding DNA: TGTGCCACCAGCAGAGACAGGGGGTCCAATGAGCAGTTCTTC.

V usage is TRBV27 and J usage is TRBJ2-5; the D is unclear. This CDR3 is built from 15 residues. Germline V gene sequence: CDR1 MNHEY, CDR2 SMNVEV (reference sequence). V was clipped by 0 bases and J by 5 bases, with 13 bases between them. CDR3 in amino acids: CASSLSGPLTETQYF. The CDR3 nucleotides read TGTGCCAGCAGTTTATCAGGCCCTCTCACCGAGACCCAGTACTTC.

This chain links TRBV6-5 with TRBJ1-2; D perhaps matches TRBD1 (5 bases). This CDR3 spans 13 amino acids. Germline CDR1 MNHEY, CDR2 SVGAGI. V dropped 6 bases and J dropped 4 bases, with 12 bases sitting between them. CDR3 sequence reads: CASRQTVSYGYTF. CDR3 coding DNA: TGTGCCAGCAGACAGACAGTGTCCTATGGCTACACCTTC.

There are a few counts of this clone. The V gene is TRBV2, the J gene TRBJ1-4, with D possibly matching TRBD1 (5 bases). V dropped 4 bases and J dropped 5 bases, with 14 bases sitting between them. Germline V gene lookup returns CDR1 SNHLY and CDR2 FYNNEI. The CDR3 has 15 amino acids. The CDR3 sequence: CASSVIPGQNEKLFF. The CDR3 DNA reads TGTGCCAGCAGTGTGATTCCAGGGCAAAATGAAAAACTGTTTTTT.

The rearrangement joins TRBV6-6 to TRBJ2-2; D gene unclear. The CDR3 extends over 14 amino acids. V was cut by 7 bases and J by 7 bases, with 16 bases left in between. CDR1 is MNHNY and CDR2 is SVGAGI in the germline V gene (reference sequence). In nucleotides, the CDR3 is TGTGCCAGCATTTGGACCCCCCGCAACGGGGAGCTGTTTTTT. It codes for CASIWTPRNGELFF.

V and J are TRBV27 and TRBJ1-1; D gene unclear. Between the trimmed V and J ends, which lost 0 bases and 6 bases, there was a span of 8 bases. This CDR3 region has 13 residues. Germline-derived CDR1 and CDR2 are MNHEY and SMNVEV (reference sequence). CDR3 amino acids: CASSLSRTAEAFF. The DNA for the CDR3 is TGTGCCAGCAGTTTATCCCGCACAGCTGAAGCTTTCTTT.

The chain joins TRBV7-2 to TRBJ2-7; weak D call: TRBD2 (6 bases). With 3 bases removed from V and 0 bases from J, the gap between germline ends came to 12 bases. The CDR3 loop spans 15 amino acids. Germline assignment: CDR1 SGHTA and CDR2 FQGNSA. CDR3 coding DNA: TGTGCCAGCAGCTTGGGAGGCCCGAGCTCCTACGAGCAGTACTTC. It yields the protein CASSLGGPSSYEQYF.

The rearrangement joins TRBV5-6 to TRBJ1-2; 7 bases line up with TRBD1. This CDR3 region has 15 residues. The V gene's germline CDR1 is SGHDT and CDR2 YYEEEE. Trimming at V came to 5 bases and at J to 0 bases, leaving 7 bases not matched to a gene. CDR3: CASSLTGTANYGYTF. The DNA for the CDR3 is TGTGCCAGCAGTCTGACCGGGACAGCTAACTATGGCTACACCTTC.

The chain carries TRBV29-1 and TRBJ2-1, with TRBD1 matching 8 bases. The CDR3 contains 12 residues. Per germline, CDR1 SQVTM and CDR2 ANQGSEA. V lost 6 bases, J lost 8 bases, and 6 bases stayed unmatched. DNA for the CDR3: TGCAGCGTCGGACAGGGACTCGATGAGCAGTTCTTC. Protein: CSVGQGLDEQFF.

This clone has only a few counts. This chain uses TRBV5-1 with TRBJ2-7, with 9 bases fitting TRBD1. The CDR3 runs 16 residues. V was clipped by 5 bases and J by 6 bases; unmatched bases: 15. The germline gives CDR1 SGHRS, CDR2 YFSETQ. The CDR3 region is CASRPSAGTGSTEQYF. CDR3 nucleotide sequence: TGCGCCAGCAGGCCCTCCGCCGGGACAGGGTCGACCGAGCAGTACTTC.

The chain couples TRBV5-5 to TRBJ2-1; 8 nucleotides agree with TRBD1. The CDR3 loop spans 15 amino acids. Losses at the gene ends were 3 bases for V and 2 bases for J; bases not matched to a gene: 4. Germline V lookup: CDR1 SGHKS, CDR2 YYEKEE (reference sequence). The CDR3 here is CASSSRQGPYNEQFF. CDR3 DNA: TGTGCCAGCAGCTCCCGACAGGGGCCCTACAATGAGCAGTTCTTC.

This rearrangement joins TRBV18 to TRBJ2-1; D is ambiguous. The CDR3 is 14 amino acids. Trimming stripped 8 bases from V and 9 bases from J, with 20 bases between. CDR1 and CDR2 (germline): KGHSH, LQKENI. The CDR3 DNA reads TGTGCCAGCGCGCAACAAACCCTATATTTTGAGCAGTTCTTC. Protein: CASAQQTLYFEQFF.

There are a few counts of this clone. The CDR3 protein is CASSAGTGGGEQYF. As DNA, the CDR3 is TGCGCCAGCAGTGCCGGGACAGGGGGCGGCGAGCAGTACTTC. The chain has TRBV5-1 and TRBJ2-7, with 12 nucleotides matching TRBD1. The length of the CDR3 is 14 residues. Germline V gives CDR1 SGHRS, CDR2 YFSETQ. V lost 5 bases to trimming and J lost 6 bases; unmatched junction nucleotides: 6.

V usage is TRBV29-1 and J usage is TRBJ1-2; D unresolved. CDR1 SQVTM and CDR2 ANQGSEA come from the germline V gene. The V gene lost 3 bases and the J gene lost 4 bases, with 9 bases spanning the gap. The CDR3 totals 12 residues. The CDR3 region has the DNA TGCAGCGTTGAGGGGTCCCTCTATGGCTACACCTTC. Translating gives CSVEGSLYGYTF.

V is TRBV5-6 and J is TRBJ2-1; D possibly corresponds to TRBD2 (5 bases). The germline V and J ends were trimmed by 1 base and 8 bases, with 13 bases remaining between them. CDR3 length equals 14 residues. Germline V gene sequence: CDR1 SGHDT, CDR2 YYEEEE. The CDR3 DNA is TGTGCCAGCAGCTTGCTAGCTTCGATTCATGAGCAGTTCTTC. Its translation is CASSLLASIHEQFF.

This clone was recorded once. The rearrangement links TRBV9 to TRBJ1-2; a weak D match, TRBD1 (5 bases). This CDR3 is 15 amino acids long. The germline gives CDR1 SGDLS, CDR2 YYNGEE. Trimming left V 1 base short and J 6 bases short, with 16 bases between. The CDR3: CASSVSRTSVNGYTF. CDR3 nucleotide sequence: TGTGCCAGCAGCGTATCCCGGACAAGTGTAAATGGCTACACCTTC.

This clone has a handful of counts. The chain has TRBV19 and TRBJ1-2; no firm D call. V dropped 6 bases and J dropped 4 bases, with 15 bases sitting between them. Germline V gene lookup returns CDR1 LNHDA and CDR2 SQIVND (reference sequence). The CDR3 has 14 residues. The CDR3 DNA follows: TGTGCCAGTAGGGTCGGGCCCCTCGGCTATGGCTACACCTTC. As protein: CASRVGPLGYGYTF. Supplemented by reference TRBV19 and TRBJ1-2, the full variable domain reads DGGITQSPKYLFRKEGQNVTLSCEQNLNHDAMYWYRQDPGQGLRLIYYSQIVNDFQKGDIAEGYSVSREKKESFPLTVTSAQKNPTAFYLCASRVGPLGYGYTFGSGTRLTVV.

V gene TRBV15 combines with J gene TRBJ2-2, with D possibly being TRBD1 (6 bases). The CDR3 has 15 amino acids. Trimming removed 1 base from V and 6 bases from J, with 12 bases in between. The germline gives CDR1 LNHNV, CDR2 YYDKDF (reference sequence). The CDR3 DNA reads TGTGCCACCAGCAGAGCCACAGGGTCCCCCGGGGAGCTGTTTTTT. Amino acid sequence: CATSRATGSPGELFF.

V gene TRBV7-2 combines with J gene TRBJ2-5, with D perhaps matching TRBD2 (6 bases). The CDR3 is 15 residues long. V dropped 1 base and J dropped 5 bases, with 14 bases sitting between them. CDR1 and CDR2 from the germline V gene are SGHTA and FQGNSA. The CDR3 bases are TGTGCCAGCAGCTTAGATCGCGGGGTCGGTGAGACCCAGTACTTC. This codes for CASSLDRGVGETQYF.

This chain joins TRBV10-3 and TRBJ1-2, with unresolved D. CDR1 is ENHRY, CDR2 SYGVKD, per germline. The CDR3 spans 14 residues. V lost 0 bases to trimming and J lost 3 bases, with 8 bases between them. The CDR3 DNA is TGTGCCATCAGTGAGTCCGGCGGATACTATGGCTACACCTTC. This codes for CAISESGGYYGYTF.